This TCR beta chain was sequenced during a study of OX40 agonist ivuxolimab in advanced cancers. Study as a whole: The dose-escalation cohort had hepatocellular carcinoma, melanoma, renal cell or head and neck cancer. Partial responses were observed in three patients, of whom one had hepatocellular carcinoma and two had cutaneous melanoma.

V gave up 2 bases and J gave up 7 bases, with 12 bases separating them. CDR1 is SQVTM, CDR2 ANQGSEA, per germline. CDR3 size: 12 residues. Produced via immunoSEQ multiplex PCR; TCRdb's table is partial and in-frame only. The sample contains tens of thousands of clones, around 90% of which appear only once. This chain connects TRBV29-1 to TRBJ2-7; possible D gene TRBD1, 6 bases. The sample here was CD4+ or CD8+ T cells sorted from blood, taken in a trial of the OX40 agonist ivuxolimab. This TCR came from an adult with an advanced solid tumor such as melanoma, head and neck, liver or kidney cancer. The CDR3 DNA sequence: TGCAGCGTTGAAAGCGCTGGGACAGAGCAGTACTTC. Its translation is CSVESAGTEQYF.